The 26 T cell receptor beta chains given below trace back to one sample, sequenced in a study of a mutant IDH1 vaccine in newly diagnosed glioma. Profiling relied on immunoSEQ multiplex PCR, and the TCRdb table lists in-frame clones only, not all of them. Among around 120,000 clones listed, roughly 77% were seen once. Time point of the sample: week 11, during vaccination. Every single dose of the vaccine, 300 ug of mutant IDH1 20-mer peptide, came with topical imiquimod. Their antigen targets remain unknown. This specimen consisted of PBMCs, obtained from a glioma patient whose treatment included an IDH1 peptide vaccine. The receptors shown here come from a man between 40 and 49 years old with glioma.

V usage is TRBV2 and J usage is TRBJ2-3; tentative D call: TRBD1 (6 bases). V was trimmed by 5 bases and J by 5 bases, leaving 20 bases between them. The CDR3 consists of 16 residues. In germline, CDR1 is SNHLY, CDR2 FYNNEI. The CDR3 DNA reads TGTGCCAGCAGTCCACCGTATGGGGGCGAGATAGATACGCAGTATTTT. This gives the protein CASSPPYGGEIDTQYF.

The rearrangement links TRBV28 to TRBJ2-7; either TRBD1 or TRBD2 may fit D (5 bases each). Trimming removed 7 bases at V and 2 bases at J, with 18 bases between. This CDR3 comprises 15 residues. The germline V gene has CDR1 MDHEN and CDR2 SYDVKM. CDR3 sequence: CASTLGTVPAYEQYF. The DNA for the CDR3 is TGTGCCAGCACCTTAGGGACGGTACCCGCCTACGAGCAGTACTTC.

This chain connects TRBV7-9 to TRBJ2-7; D is uncertain. Per the germline V gene, CDR1 is SEHNR and CDR2 is FQNEAQ (reference sequence). Trimming took 5 bases from V and 1 from J, leaving 12 bases between them. CDR3 length: 14 residues. The CDR3 sequence is CASSPDGSSYEQYF. In nucleotides, the CDR3 is TGTGCCAGCAGCCCGGACGGATCTTCCTACGAGCAGTACTTC.

The genes are TRBV9 and TRBJ1-5; the match to TRBD1 covers 9 bases. The CDR3 contains 15 residues. CDR1 SGDLS and CDR2 YYNGEE come from the germline V gene. The J segment lost 4 bases and the V segment lost 0 bases, leaving 2 bases of the junction unmatched. The CDR3, as DNA: TGTGCCAGCAGCGTAGATGGACAGGGGAATCAGCCCCAGCATTTT. Its protein is CASSVDGQGNQPQHF.

The V call is TRBV9, the J call TRBJ2-3; no clear D gene. Deletions cut 0 bases from V and 0 bases from J, with 14 bases between. This CDR3 comprises 17 residues. Germline V gene lookup returns CDR1 SGDLS and CDR2 YYNGEE. The CDR3 spells CASSVDPGWQSTDTQYF. CDR3 nucleotide sequence: TGTGCCAGCAGCGTAGACCCCGGGTGGCAGAGCACAGATACGCAGTATTTT.

The chain combines TRBV28 with TRBJ2-7; TRBD2 aligns across 8 bases. V was pared by 7 bases and J by 2 bases, with 7 bases of the junction left unmatched. Germline V gene data show CDR1 as MDHEN and CDR2 as SYDVKM. The CDR3 runs to 14 residues. CDR3 bases: TGTGCCAGCAACGACAGGACTAGCCCCTACGAGCAGTACTTC. This gives the protein CASNDRTSPYEQYF.

The V gene is TRBV4-1, the J gene TRBJ2-7; 10 bases fit TRBD2. Germline V gene lookup returns CDR1 MGHRA and CDR2 YSYEKL. There are 16 residues in the CDR3. Trimming removed 1 base from V and 5 bases from J; junction bases left unmatched: 8. The CDR3 region has the DNA TGCGCCAGCAGCCAAGCGCACCTAGCGGGAGTTCACGAGCAGTACTTC. It specifies CASSQAHLAGVHEQYF.

The chain combines TRBV19 with TRBJ1-1; 8 bases fit TRBD1. The V and J ends lost 1 base and 5 bases, in that order; junction bases with no gene match: 3. This CDR3 is 14 amino acids long. Germline V gene lookup returns CDR1 LNHDA and CDR2 SQIVND (reference sequence). The CDR3 reads CASSIATGGTEAFF. CDR3 nucleotide sequence: TGTGCCAGTAGTATAGCCACAGGGGGGACTGAAGCTTTCTTT.

This clone showed up just a few times. The genes are TRBV4-3 and TRBJ2-3, with D hard to call. The germline V gene has CDR1 LGHNA and CDR2 YSLEER. V lost 2 bases, J lost 4 bases, and 10 bases lay in between. The CDR3 is 14 residues long. CDR3 in amino acids: CASSQSVPADTQYF. DNA for the CDR3: TGCGCCAGCAGCCAATCGGTGCCAGCAGATACGCAGTATTTT.

This clone was detected once. The chain employs TRBV11-2 and TRBJ2-5; the D is unclear. From germline, CDR1 is SGHAT and CDR2 FQNNGV. Deletions cut 6 bases from V and 0 bases from J, with 11 bases between. This CDR3 has 14 amino acids. The CDR3 DNA follows: TGTGCCAGCAGGCTTTCATGGGACCAAGAGACCCAGTACTTC. Translation gives CASRLSWDQETQYF.

The rearrangement uses TRBV5-5 and TRBJ1-1; D not resolved. V was clipped by 5 bases and J by 5 bases, with 16 bases between them. The germline V gene has CDR1 SGHKS and CDR2 YYEKEE (reference sequence). The CDR3 runs 14 residues. CDR3 in DNA: TGTGCCAGCAGGCTCGGACGGGGAAGGACTGAAGCTTTCTTT. Its translation is CASRLGRGRTEAFF.

J is TRBJ2-1 and V is TRBV2; 7 bases are a match to TRBD2. Germline CDR1 SNHLY, CDR2 FYNNEI. J lost 7 bases, V lost 5 bases, and 11 bases had no gene match. This CDR3 region has 15 residues. The CDR3 spells CASSYVAGGGNEQFF. CDR3 in DNA: TGTGCCAGCAGTTACGTAGCTGGCGGGGGTAATGAGCAGTTCTTC. Complete variable domain (other parts from reference TRBV2 and TRBJ2-1): EPEVTQTPSHQVTQMGQEVILRCVPISNHLYFYWYRQILGQKVEFLVSFYNNEISEKSEIFDDQFSVERPDGSNFTLKIRSTKLEDSAMYFCASSYVAGGGNEQFFGPGTRLTVL.

In DNA form, the CDR3 reads TGTGCCAGCAGGGCTCCAGAGTGGTGCTCCTACGAGCAGTACTTC. Translation gives CASRAPEWCSYEQYF. The J gene is TRBJ2-7, the V gene TRBV4-2; D is unclear. The length of the CDR3 is 15 residues. Trimming took off 6 bases at V and 0 bases at J, with 15 bases between the two ends. Germline CDR1 reads LGHNA; CDR2 reads YNFKEQ.

This clone was seen a single time. CDR3 protein: CASSLGLASGELFF. Written as DNA, the CDR3 is TGTGCCAGCAGCTTGGGACTAGCGTCCGGGGAGCTGTTTTTT. The gene calls are TRBV7-9 and TRBJ2-2, with 10 bases that match TRBD2. CDR1 is SEHNR, CDR2 FQNEAQ, per germline (reference sequence). There are 14 residues in the CDR3. Trimming removed 3 bases from V and 6 bases from J; junction bases left unmatched: 1.

The chain employs TRBV5-1 and TRBJ1-1, with TRBD1 identical over 8 bases. This CDR3 region has 15 residues. The germline gives CDR1 SGHRS, CDR2 YFSETQ. V shed 3 bases and J 3 bases; nucleotides not matched to a gene: 7. The CDR3 DNA reads TGCGCCAGCAGCTCAGGGGGCGCGGGGTACACTGAAGCTTTCTTT. Its protein is CASSSGGAGYTEAFF.

The chain uses TRBV6-1 and TRBJ2-7; D is perhaps TRBD1 or TRBD2 (5 bases each). CDR1 is MNHNS and CDR2 is SASEGT in the germline V gene. Trimming pared 6 bases from V and 0 bases from J, leaving 15 bases between. This CDR3 is 15 amino acids long. The CDR3 coding sequence is TGTGCCAGCAGAAGCCGGGACCCCTCCTCCTACGAGCAGTACTTC. It yields the protein CASRSRDPSSYEQYF.

The chain carries TRBV30 and TRBJ1-4; D unclear. Trimming cost V 1 base and J 8 bases, with 8 bases left between them. CDR1 GTSNPN and CDR2 SVGIG come from the germline V gene (reference sequence). There are 12 residues in the CDR3. As DNA, the CDR3 is TGTGCCTGGAGTGCGCAGACCGAAAAACTGTTTTTT. This translates into CAWSAQTEKLFF.

The chain couples TRBV7-2 to TRBJ1-5; D is perhaps TRBD1 (6 bases). CDR1 SGHTA and CDR2 FQGNSA come from the germline V gene. The V gene lost 1 base and the J gene lost 5 bases, with 12 bases spanning the gap. The CDR3 contains 15 residues. CDR3 sequence: CASSLEDSGHQPQHF. The CDR3 nucleotides read TGTGCCAGCAGCTTAGAGGACAGCGGGCATCAGCCCCAGCATTTT.

This clone was picked up one time. The gene calls are TRBV18 and TRBJ1-2, with unresolved D. Trimming pared 0 bases from V and 3 bases from J, leaving 5 bases between. Looked up from germline, CDR1 is KGHSH and CDR2 is LQKENI. This CDR3 is 13 amino acids long. The CDR3 loop is CASSPPDDYGYTF. The CDR3 DNA is TGTGCCAGCTCACCACCGGACGACTATGGCTACACCTTC. Combining the CDR3 with reference TRBV18 and TRBJ1-2 gives the whole variable domain NAGVMQNPRHLVRRRGQEARLRCSPMKGHSHVYWYRQLPEEGLKFMVYLQKENIIDESGMPKERFSAEFPKEGPSILRIQQVVRGDSAAYFCASSPPDDYGYTFGSGTRLTVV.

In this sample, this clone turned up a few times. The chain uses TRBV27 and TRBJ1-4, with 10 positions matching TRBD1. CDR1 MNHEY and CDR2 SMNVEV come from the germline V gene (reference sequence). V lost 8 bases, J lost 3 bases, and 3 bases stayed unmatched. The CDR3 covers 14 residues. CDR3 in DNA: TGTGCCAGCGGGGGGACAGGGGCTAATGAAAAACTGTTTTTT. This sequence encodes CASGGTGANEKLFF.

This sequence joins TRBV5-1 and TRBJ2-7; D may be TRBD2 (7 bases). The CDR3 has 14 amino acids. Germline CDR1 SGHRS, CDR2 YFSETQ. The V end lost 5 bases, the J end lost 3 bases, and 15 bases lay between the germline ends. In nucleotides, the CDR3 is TGCGCCAGCAGTGGTTGGGGGGGCGGCTACGAGCAGTACTTC. This translates into CASSGWGGGYEQYF. The full variable domain, its missing parts supplied by reference TRBV5-1 and TRBJ2-7, is KAGVTQTPRYLIKTRGQQVTLSCSPISGHRSVSWYQQTPGQGLQFLFEYFSETQRNKGNFPGRFSGRQFSNSRSEMNVSTLELGDSALYLCASSGWGGGYEQYFGPGTRLTVT.

V usage is TRBV9 and J usage is TRBJ1-3; no clear D gene. CDR3 length: 13 residues. V was trimmed by 0 bases and J by 0 bases, leaving 1 base between them. Germline V CDR1 and CDR2: SGDLS, YYNGEE. The CDR3: CASSVDSGNTIYF. In nucleotides, the CDR3 is TGTGCCAGCAGCGTAGACTCTGGAAACACCATATATTTT. Filled out from reference TRBV9 and TRBJ1-3, the complete variable domain reads DSGVTQTPKHLITATGQRVTLRCSPRSGDLSVYWYQQSLDQGLQFLIQYYNGEERAKGNILERFSAQQFPDLHSELNLSSLELGDSALYFCASSVDSGNTIYFGEGSWLTVV.

The chain combines TRBV18 with TRBJ2-4; tentative D call: TRBD1 (6 bases). Germline assignment: CDR1 KGHSH and CDR2 LQKENI. CDR3 length equals 14 residues. V was shortened by 3 bases and J by 6 bases, with 12 bases between the two germline ends. CDR3 coding DNA: TGTGCCAGCTCACCCCCCCAGGGGAGAAACATTCAGTACTTC. It encodes CASSPPQGRNIQYF.

This sequence joins TRBV18 and TRBJ2-7; 7 positions agree with TRBD1. This CDR3 has 13 residues. CDR1 KGHSH and CDR2 LQKENI come from the germline V gene. With V trimmed by 4 bases and J by 5 bases, 5 bases remained unmatched. CDR3 nucleotides: TGTGCCAGCTCACGTACAGGGGTCAACGAGCAGTACTTC. Protein: CASSRTGVNEQYF.

The chain combines TRBV6-5 with TRBJ1-2; no clear D. CDR3 length: 12 residues. Trimming shortened V by 6 bases and J by 8 bases, and 13 bases separated the two germline ends. Per the germline V gene, CDR1 is MNHEY and CDR2 is SVGAGI. CDR3 amino acids: CASRDPKAGYTF. The CDR3 DNA sequence: TGTGCCAGCAGAGATCCAAAGGCGGGCTACACCTTC.

This chain connects TRBV5-6 to TRBJ2-7; TRBD1 might be the D (6 bases). Germline CDR1 and CDR2: SGHDT and YYEEEE. Trimming pared 4 bases from V and 4 bases from J, leaving 9 bases between. CDR3 length: 12 amino acids. Here the CDR3 DNA reads TGTGCCAGCAGCCCCGGGACATACGAGCAGTACTTC. Translating it yields CASSPGTYEQYF. The full variable domain, its missing parts supplied by reference TRBV5-6 and TRBJ2-7, is DAGVTQSPTHLIKTRGQQVTLRCSPKSGHDTVSWYQQALGQGPQFIFQYYEEEERQRGNFPDRFSGHQFPNYSSELNVNALLLGDSALYLCASSPGTYEQYFGPGTRLTVT.